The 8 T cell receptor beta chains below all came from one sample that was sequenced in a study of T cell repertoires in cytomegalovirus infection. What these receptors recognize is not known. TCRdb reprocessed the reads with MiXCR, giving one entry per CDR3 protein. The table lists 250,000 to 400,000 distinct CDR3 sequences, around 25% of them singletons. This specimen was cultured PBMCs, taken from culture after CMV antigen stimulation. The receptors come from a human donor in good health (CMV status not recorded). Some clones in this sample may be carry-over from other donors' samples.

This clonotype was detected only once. In DNA form, the CDR3 reads TGTGCCATCAGTGAGTCGACAACAGAAGGGGAGACCCAGTACTTC. This gives the protein CAISESTTEGETQYF. The chain carries TRBV10-3 and TRBJ2-5, with unresolved D. Trimming removed 0 bases at V and 5 bases at J, with 13 bases between. The CDR3 is 15 residues long. Germline V gene sequence: CDR1 ENHRY, CDR2 SYGVKD.

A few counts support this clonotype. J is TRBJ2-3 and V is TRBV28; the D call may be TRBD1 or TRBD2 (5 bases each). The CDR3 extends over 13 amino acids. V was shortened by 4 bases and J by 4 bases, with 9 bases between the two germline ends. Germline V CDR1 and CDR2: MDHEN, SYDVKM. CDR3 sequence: CASSSGGADTQYF. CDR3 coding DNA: TGTGCCAGCAGTTCTGGGGGTGCAGATACGCAGTATTTT.

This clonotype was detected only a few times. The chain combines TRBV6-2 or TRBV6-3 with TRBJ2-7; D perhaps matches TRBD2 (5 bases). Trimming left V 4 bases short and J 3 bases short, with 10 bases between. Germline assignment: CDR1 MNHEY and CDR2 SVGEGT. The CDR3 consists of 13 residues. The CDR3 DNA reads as TGTGCCAGCAGTTTACGCGGGTACTACGAGCAGTACGTC. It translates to CASSLRGYYEQYV.

As DNA, the CDR3 is TGCGCCAGCAGCCAAGTATCTAACACTGAAGCTTTCTTT. This sequence encodes CASSQVSNTEAFF. V usage is TRBV4-3 and J usage is TRBJ1-1; D remains unclear. Per germline, CDR1 LGHNA and CDR2 YSLEER. There are 13 residues in the CDR3. The V end lost 1 base, the J end lost 2 bases, and 5 bases lay between the germline ends.

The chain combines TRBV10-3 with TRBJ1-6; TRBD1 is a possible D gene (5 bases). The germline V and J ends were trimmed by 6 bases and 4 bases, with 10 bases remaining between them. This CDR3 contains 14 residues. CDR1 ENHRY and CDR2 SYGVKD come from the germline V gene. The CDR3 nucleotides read TGTGCCATCAGCTCCGACAGTTATAATTCACCCCTCCACTTT. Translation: CAISSDSYNSPLHF.

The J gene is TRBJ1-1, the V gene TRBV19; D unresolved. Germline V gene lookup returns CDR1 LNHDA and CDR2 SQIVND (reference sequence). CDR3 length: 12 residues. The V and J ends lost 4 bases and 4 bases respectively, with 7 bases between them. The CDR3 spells CASSTWPTEAFF. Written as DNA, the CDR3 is TGTGCCAGTAGTACCTGGCCCACTGAAGCTTTCTTT. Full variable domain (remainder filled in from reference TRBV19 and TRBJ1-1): DGGITQSPKYLFRKEGQNVTLSCEQNLNHDAMYWYRQDPGQGLRLIYYSQIVNDFQKGDIAEGYSVSREKKESFPLTVTSAQKNPTAFYLCASSTWPTEAFFGQGTRLTVV.

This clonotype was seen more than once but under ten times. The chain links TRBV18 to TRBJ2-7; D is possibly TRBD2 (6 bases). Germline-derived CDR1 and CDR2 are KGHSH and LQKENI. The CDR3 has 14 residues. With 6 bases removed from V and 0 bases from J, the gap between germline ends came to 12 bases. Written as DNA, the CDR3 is TGTGCCAGCTCGGGAGGTTTGGGCTCCTACGAGCAGTACTTC. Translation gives CASSGGLGSYEQYF.

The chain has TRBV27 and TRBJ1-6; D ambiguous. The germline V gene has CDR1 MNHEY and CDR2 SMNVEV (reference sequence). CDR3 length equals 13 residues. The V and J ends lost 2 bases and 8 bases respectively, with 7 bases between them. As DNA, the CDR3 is TGTGCCAGCAGTTTAACAATTCATTCACCCCTCCACTTT. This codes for CASSLTIHSPLHF.